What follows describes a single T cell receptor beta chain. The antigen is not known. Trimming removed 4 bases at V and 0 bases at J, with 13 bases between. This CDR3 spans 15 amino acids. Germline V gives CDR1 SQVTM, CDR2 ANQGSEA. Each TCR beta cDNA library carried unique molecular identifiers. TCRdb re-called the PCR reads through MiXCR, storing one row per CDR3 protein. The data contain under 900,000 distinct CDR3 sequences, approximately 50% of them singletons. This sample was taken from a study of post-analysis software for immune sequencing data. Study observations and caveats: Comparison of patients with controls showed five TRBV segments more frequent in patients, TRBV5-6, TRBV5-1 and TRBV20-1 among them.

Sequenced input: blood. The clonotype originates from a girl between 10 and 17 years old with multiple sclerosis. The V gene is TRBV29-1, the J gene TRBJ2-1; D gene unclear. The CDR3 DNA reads TGCAGCGTTGGGTGGCGGAGTCCCTCCTACAATGAGCAGTTCTTC. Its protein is CSVGWRSPSYNEQFF.